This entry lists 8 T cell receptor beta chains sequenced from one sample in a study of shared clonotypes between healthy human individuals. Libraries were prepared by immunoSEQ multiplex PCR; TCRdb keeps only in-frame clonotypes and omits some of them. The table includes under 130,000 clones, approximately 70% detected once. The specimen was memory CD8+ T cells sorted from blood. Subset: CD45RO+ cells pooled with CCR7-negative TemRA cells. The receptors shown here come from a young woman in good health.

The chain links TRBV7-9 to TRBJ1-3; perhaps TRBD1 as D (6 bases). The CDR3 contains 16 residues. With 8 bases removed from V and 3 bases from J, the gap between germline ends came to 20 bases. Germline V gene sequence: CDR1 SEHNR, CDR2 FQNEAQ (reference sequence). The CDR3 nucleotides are TGTGCCAGCCGACTCCAATGGGGGGCCGGTGGAAACACCATATATTTT. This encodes CASRLQWGAGGNTIYF.

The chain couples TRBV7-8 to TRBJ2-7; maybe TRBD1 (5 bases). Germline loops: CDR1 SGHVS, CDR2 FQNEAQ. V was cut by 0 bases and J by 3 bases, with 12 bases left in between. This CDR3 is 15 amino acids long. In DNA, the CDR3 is TGTGCCAGCAGCTTAGCGTTCAGGGCGAGCTACGAGCAGTACTTC. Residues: CASSLAFRASYEQYF.

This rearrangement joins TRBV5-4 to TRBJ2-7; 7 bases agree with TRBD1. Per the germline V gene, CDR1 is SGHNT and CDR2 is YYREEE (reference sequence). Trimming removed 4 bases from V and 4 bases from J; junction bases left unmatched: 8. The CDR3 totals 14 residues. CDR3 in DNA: TGTGCCAGCAGCACCGACAGGGCCGCTTACGAGCAGTACTTC. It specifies CASSTDRAAYEQYF.

Here the CDR3 DNA reads TGTGCCAGCAGCTCGGAGGTGGTCGAGCAGTACTTC. It yields the protein CASSSEVVEQYF. The gene calls are TRBV11-3 and TRBJ2-7; a weak D match, TRBD2 (5 bases). The CDR3 is made up of 12 amino acids. Germline lookup yields CDR1 SGHNT and CDR2 YENEEA. The ends were cut back, 4 bases at V and 6 bases at J, with 10 bases in the middle. The entire variable domain, with the rest obtained from reference TRBV11-3 and TRBJ2-7, is as follows: EAGVVQSPRYKIIEKKQPVAFWCNPISGHNTLYWYLQNLGQGPELLIRYENEEAVDDSQLPKDRFSAERLKGVDSTLKIQPAELGDSAVYLCASSSEVVEQYFGPGTRLTVT.

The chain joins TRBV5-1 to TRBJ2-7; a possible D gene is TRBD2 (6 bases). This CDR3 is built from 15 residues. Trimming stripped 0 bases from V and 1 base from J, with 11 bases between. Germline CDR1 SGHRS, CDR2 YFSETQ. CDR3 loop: CASSLGTGASYEQYF. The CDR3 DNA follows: TGCGCCAGCAGCTTGGGTACGGGAGCGTCCTACGAGCAGTACTTC.

The CDR3 sequence is CASSEYNNSRGAYNEQFF. The CDR3 DNA sequence: TGTGCCAGCAGTGAATATAATAATTCTAGAGGGGCCTACAATGAGCAGTTCTTC. The J gene is TRBJ2-1, the V gene TRBV25-1; D might be TRBD1 or TRBD2, each matching 5 bases. V was clipped by 0 bases and J by 2 bases, with 17 bases between them. Germline V CDR1 and CDR2: MGHDK, SYGVNS. There are 18 residues in the CDR3.

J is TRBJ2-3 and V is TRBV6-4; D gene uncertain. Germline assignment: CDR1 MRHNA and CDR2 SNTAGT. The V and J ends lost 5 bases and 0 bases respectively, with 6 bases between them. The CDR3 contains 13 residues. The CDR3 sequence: CASSSTSTDTQYF. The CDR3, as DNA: TGTGCCAGCAGTTCAACTAGCACAGATACGCAGTATTTT.

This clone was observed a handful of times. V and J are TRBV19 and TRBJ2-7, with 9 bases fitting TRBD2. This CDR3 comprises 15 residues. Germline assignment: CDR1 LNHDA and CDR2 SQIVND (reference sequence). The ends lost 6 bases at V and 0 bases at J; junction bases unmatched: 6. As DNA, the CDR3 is TGTGCCAGTAGCCTTAGCGGGAGACACTCCTACGAGCAGTACTTC. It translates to CASSLSGRHSYEQYF.